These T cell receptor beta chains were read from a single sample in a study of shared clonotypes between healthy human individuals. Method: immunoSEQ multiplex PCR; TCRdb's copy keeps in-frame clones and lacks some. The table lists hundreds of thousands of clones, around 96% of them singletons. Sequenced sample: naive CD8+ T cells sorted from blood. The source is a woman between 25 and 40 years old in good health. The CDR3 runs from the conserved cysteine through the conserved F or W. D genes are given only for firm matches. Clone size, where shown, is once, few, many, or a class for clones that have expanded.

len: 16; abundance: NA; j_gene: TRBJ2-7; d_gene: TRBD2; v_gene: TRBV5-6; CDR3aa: CASSLFLAGVVDEQYF; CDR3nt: TGTGCCAGCAGCCTCTTTCTAGCGGGAGTAGTAGACGAGCAGTACTTC
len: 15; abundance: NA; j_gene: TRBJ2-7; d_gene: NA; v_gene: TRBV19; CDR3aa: CASSKDREGSYEQYF; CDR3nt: TGTGCCAGTAGTAAAGACAGGGAGGGGTCCTACGAGCAGTACTTC
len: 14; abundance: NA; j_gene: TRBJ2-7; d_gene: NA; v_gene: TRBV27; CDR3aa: CASSSAIRIYEQYF; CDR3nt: TGTGCCAGCAGTTCCGCCATCCGTATCTACGAGCAGTACTTC
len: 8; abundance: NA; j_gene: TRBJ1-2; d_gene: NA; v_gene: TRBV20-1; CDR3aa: CSASPGRF; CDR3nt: TGCAGTGCTAGCCCCGGCCGCTTC
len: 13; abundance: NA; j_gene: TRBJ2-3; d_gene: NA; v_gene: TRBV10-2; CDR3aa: CASSEGRDYTQYF; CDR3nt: TGCGCCAGCAGTGAGGGCAGGGATTATACGCAGTATTTT
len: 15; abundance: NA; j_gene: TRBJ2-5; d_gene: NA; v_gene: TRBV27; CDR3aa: CASSLFLGAQETQYF; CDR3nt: TGTGCCAGCAGTTTATTTTTGGGGGCCCAAGAGACCCAGTACTTC
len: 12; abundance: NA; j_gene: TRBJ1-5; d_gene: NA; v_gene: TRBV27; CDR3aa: CASSFPGGPQHF; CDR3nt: TGTGCCAGCAGTTTTCCCGGAGGGCCCCAGCATTTT
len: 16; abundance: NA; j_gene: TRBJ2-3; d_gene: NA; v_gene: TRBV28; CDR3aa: CASSATPDSPTDTQYF; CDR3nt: TGTGCCAGCAGTGCTACACCGGACAGCCCCACAGATACGCAGTATTTT
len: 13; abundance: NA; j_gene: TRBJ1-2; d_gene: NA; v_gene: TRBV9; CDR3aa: CASSVEAGSGYTF; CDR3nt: TGTGCCAGCAGCGTAGAAGCAGGGAGCGGCTACACCTTC
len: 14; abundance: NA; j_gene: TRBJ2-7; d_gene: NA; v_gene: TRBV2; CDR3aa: CASSEGGVTYEQYF; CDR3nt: TGTGCCAGCAGTGAAGGCGGCGTGACCTACGAGCAGTACTTC
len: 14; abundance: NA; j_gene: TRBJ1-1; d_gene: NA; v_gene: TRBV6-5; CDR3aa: CASSYGAGVSPAFF; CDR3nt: TGTGCCAGCAGTTACGGTGCGGGGGTTAGTCCGGCTTTCTTT
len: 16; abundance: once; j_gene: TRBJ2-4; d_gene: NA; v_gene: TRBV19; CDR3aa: CASSIDLEVGKDIQYF; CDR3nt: TGTGCCAGTAGTATAGATCTAGAGGTGGGGAAGGACATTCAGTACTTC
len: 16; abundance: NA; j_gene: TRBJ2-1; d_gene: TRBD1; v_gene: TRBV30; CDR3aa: CAWSVIRGLNVNEQFF; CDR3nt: TGTGCCTGGAGTGTAATAAGGGGGCTTAATGTGAATGAGCAGTTCTTC
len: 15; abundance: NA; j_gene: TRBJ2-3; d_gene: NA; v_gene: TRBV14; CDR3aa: CASSQFRGITDTQYF; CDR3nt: TGTGCCAGCAGCCAATTTCGGGGTATTACAGATACGCAGTATTTT
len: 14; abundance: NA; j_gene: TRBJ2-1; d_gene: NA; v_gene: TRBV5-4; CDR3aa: CASSLAVGHNEQFF; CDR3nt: TGTGCCAGCAGCTTGGCCGTCGGACATAATGAGCAGTTCTTC
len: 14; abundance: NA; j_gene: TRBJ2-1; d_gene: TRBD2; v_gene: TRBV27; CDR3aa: CASSLFGGSGEQFF; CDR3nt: TGTGCCAGCAGTTTATTCGGCGGGAGCGGCGAGCAGTTCTTC
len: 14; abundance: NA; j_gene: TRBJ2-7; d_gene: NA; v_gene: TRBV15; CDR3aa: CATSGESSSYEQYF; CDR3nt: TGTGCCACCAGCGGCGAGTCGAGCTCCTACGAGCAGTACTTC
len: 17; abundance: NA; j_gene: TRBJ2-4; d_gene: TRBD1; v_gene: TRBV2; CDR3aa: CASSYDPDRTTKNIQYF; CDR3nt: TGTGCCAGCAGCTATGATCCGGACAGGACAACCAAAAACATTCAGTACTTC
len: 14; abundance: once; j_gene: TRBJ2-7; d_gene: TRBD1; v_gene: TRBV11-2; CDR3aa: CASSLGQGRSEQYF; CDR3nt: TGTGCCAGCAGCCTAGGACAGGGGCGGTCCGAGCAGTACTTC
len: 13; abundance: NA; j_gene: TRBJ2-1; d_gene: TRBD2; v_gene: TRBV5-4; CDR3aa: CASSFGGSTEQFF; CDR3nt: TGTGCCAGCAGCTTCGGGGGGAGTACTGAGCAGTTCTTC
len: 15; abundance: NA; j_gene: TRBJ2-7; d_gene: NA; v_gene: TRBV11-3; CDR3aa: CASSFKGPWGFEQYF; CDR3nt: TGTGCCAGCAGCTTCAAGGGACCCTGGGGCTTCGAGCAGTACTTC
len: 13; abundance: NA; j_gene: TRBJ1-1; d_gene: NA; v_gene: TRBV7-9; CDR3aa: CASSPTLSTEAFF; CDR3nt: TGTGCCAGCAGCCCCACCTTAAGCACTGAAGCTTTCTTT
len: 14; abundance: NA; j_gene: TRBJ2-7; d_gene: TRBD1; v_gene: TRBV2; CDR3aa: CASITGAISYEQYF; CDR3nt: TGTGCCAGCATTACAGGGGCCATCTCCTACGAGCAGTACTTC
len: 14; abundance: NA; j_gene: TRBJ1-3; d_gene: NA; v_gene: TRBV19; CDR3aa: CASSIKGIGNTIYF; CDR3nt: TGTGCCAGTAGTATAAAGGGGATTGGAAACACCATATATTTT
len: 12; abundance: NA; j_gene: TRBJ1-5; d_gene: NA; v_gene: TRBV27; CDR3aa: CASSYSNQPQHF; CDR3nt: TGTGCCAGCAGCTATAGCAATCAGCCCCAGCATTTT
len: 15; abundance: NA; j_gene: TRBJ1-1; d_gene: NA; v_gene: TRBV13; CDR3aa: CASSLESGTNTEAFF; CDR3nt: TGTGCCAGCAGCTTAGAATCAGGGACAAACACTGAAGCTTTCTTT
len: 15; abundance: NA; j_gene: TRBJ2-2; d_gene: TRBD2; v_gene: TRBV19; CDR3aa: CASTKTSGSRGELFF; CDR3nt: TGTGCCAGTACCAAAACTAGCGGGAGCAGGGGGGAGCTGTTTTTT
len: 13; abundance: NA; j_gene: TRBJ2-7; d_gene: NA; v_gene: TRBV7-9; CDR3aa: CASSPDTRGEQYF; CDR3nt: TGTGCCAGCAGCCCAGACACTCGAGGAGAGCAGTACTTC
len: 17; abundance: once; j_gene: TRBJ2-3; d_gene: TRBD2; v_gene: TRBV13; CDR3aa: CASSHRGTGGSTDTQYF; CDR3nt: TGTGCCAGCAGCCACCGGGGTACGGGAGGAAGCACAGATACGCAGTATTTT
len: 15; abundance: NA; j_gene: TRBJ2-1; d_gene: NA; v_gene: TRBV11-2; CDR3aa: CASSRTLEVGNEQFF; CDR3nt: TGTGCCAGCAGCCGGACTTTAGAGGTGGGCAATGAGCAGTTCTTC
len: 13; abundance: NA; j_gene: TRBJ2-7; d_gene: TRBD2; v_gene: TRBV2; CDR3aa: CASSSGNYYEQYF; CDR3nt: TGTGCCAGCAGTAGCGGGAACTACTACGAGCAGTACTTC
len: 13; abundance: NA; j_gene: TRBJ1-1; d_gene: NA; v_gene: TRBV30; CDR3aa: CAWSVYSQGEAFF; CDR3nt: TGTGCCTGGAGTGTATATTCTCAGGGAGAAGCTTTCTTT
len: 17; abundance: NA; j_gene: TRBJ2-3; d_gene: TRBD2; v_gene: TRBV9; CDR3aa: CASSIQTGTSGTDTQYF; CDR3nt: TGTGCCAGCAGCATACAGACTGGGACTAGCGGCACAGATACGCAGTATTTT
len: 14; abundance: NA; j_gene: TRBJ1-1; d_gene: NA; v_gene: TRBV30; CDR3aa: CAWSVPGGYTEAFF; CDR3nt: TGTGCCTGGAGTGTTCCGGGGGGATACACTGAAGCTTTCTTT
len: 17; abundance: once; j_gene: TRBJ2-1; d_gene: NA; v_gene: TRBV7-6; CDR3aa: CASSSHPKKVSYNEQFF; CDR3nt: TGTGCCAGCAGCTCCCACCCGAAGAAAGTGAGTTACAATGAGCAGTTCTTC
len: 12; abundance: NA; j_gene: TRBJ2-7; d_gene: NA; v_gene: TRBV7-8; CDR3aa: CASSLGTHEQYF; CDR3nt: TGTGCCAGCAGCTTAGGGACTCACGAGCAGTACTTC
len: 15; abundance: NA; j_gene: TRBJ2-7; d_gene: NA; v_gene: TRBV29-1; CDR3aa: CSVIFVGSHPYEQYF; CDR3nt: TGCAGCGTCATATTTGTTGGGTCCCACCCCTACGAGCAGTACTTC
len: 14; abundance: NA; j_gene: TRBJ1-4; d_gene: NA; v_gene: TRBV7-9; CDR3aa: CASSLPDETEKLFF; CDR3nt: TGTGCCAGCAGCCTCCCGGACGAGACCGAAAAACTGTTTTTT
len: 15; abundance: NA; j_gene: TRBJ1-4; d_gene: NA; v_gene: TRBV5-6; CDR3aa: CASSLWGVVNEKLFF; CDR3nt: TGTGCCAGCAGCTTGTGGGGGGTTGTTAATGAAAAACTGTTTTTT